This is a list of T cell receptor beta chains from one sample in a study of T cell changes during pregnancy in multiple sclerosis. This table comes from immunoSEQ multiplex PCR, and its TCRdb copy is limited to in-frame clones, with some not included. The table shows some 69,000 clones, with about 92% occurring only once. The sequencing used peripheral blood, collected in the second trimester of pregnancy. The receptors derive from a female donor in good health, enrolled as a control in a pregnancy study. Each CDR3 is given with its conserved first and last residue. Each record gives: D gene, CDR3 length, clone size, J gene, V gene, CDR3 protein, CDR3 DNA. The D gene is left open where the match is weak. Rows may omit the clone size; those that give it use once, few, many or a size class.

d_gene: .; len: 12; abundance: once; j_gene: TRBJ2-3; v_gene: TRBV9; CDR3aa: CASSVSEDTQYF; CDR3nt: TGTGCCAGCAGCGTATCAGAAGATACGCAGTATTTT
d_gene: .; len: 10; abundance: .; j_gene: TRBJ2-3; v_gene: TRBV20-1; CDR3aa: CSASVDTQYF; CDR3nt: TGCAGTGCTAGCGTGGATACGCAGTATTTT
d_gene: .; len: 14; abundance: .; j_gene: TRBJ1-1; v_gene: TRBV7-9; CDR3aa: CASSQSQEGTEAFF; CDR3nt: TGTGCCAGCAGCCAGAGCCAGGAGGGCACTGAAGCTTTCTTT
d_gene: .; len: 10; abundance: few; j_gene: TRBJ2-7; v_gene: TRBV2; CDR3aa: CASTGHEQYF; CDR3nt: TGTGCCAGCACAGGCCACGAGCAGTACTTC
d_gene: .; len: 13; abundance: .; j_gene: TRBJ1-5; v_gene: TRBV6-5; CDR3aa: CASSLRGAQPQHF; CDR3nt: TGTGCCAGCAGCCTTCGGGGAGCACAGCCCCAGCATTTT
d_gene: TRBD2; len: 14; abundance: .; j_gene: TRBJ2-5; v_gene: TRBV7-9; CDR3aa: CASSLVGGGETQYF; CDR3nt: TGTGCCAGCAGCTTAGTGGGCGGGGGAGAGACCCAGTACTTC
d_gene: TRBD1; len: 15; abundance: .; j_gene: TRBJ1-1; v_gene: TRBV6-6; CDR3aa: CASALGQGGSGEAFF; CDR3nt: TGTGCCAGCGCCCTGGGACAGGGAGGGTCTGGCGAAGCTTTCTTT
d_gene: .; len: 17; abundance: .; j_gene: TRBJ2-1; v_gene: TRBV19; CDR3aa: CASSLFTRGGRGNEQFF; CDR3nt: TGTGCCAGTAGTCTTTTCACTAGGGGGGGTAGGGGAAATGAGCAGTTCTTC
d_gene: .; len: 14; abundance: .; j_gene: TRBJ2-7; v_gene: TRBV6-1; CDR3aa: CASSAVDISYEQYF; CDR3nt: TGTGCCAGCAGCGCGGTGGACATATCCTACGAGCAGTACTTC
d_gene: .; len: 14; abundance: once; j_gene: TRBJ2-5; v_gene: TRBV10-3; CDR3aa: CAISESSSAETQYF; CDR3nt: TGTGCCATCAGTGAGTCCTCTTCTGCGGAGACCCAGTACTTC
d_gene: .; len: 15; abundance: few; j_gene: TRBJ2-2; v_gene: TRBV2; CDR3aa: CASSPRDFSTGELFF; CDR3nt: TGTGCCAGCAGCCCCCGGGACTTCAGCACCGGGGAGCTGTTTTTT
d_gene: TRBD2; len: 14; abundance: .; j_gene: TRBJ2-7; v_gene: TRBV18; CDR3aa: CASSPSGSSYEQYF; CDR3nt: TGTGCCAGCTCACCTAGCGGGAGCTCCTACGAGCAGTACTTC
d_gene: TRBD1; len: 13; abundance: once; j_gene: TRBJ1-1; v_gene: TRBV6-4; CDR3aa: CASSPGQGYGAFF; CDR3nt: TGTGCCAGCAGTCCGGGACAGGGATATGGGGCTTTCTTT
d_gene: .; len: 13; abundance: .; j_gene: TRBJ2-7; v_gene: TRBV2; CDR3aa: CASLGGLTYEQYF; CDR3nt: TGTGCCAGCCTAGGGGGTTTGACCTACGAGCAGTACTTC
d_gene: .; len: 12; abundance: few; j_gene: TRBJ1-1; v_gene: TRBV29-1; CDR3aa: CSAQGQNTEAFF; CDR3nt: TGCAGCGCCCAGGGACAGAACACTGAAGCTTTCTTT
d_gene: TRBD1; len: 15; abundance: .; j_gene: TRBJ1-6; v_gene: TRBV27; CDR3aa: CASSRRDRRNSPLHF; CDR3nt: TGTGCCAGCAGCCGCCGGGACAGGCGAAATTCACCCCTCCACTTT
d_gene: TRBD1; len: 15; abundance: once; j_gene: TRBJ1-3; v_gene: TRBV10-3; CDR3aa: CAIGSTGGSGNTIYF; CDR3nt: TGTGCCATCGGTTCTACAGGGGGATCTGGAAACACCATATATTTT
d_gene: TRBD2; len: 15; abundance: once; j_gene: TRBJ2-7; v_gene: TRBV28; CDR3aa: CASSLDLAGHYEQYF; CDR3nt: TGTGCCAGCAGTCTGGACTTAGCGGGACACTACGAGCAGTACTTC
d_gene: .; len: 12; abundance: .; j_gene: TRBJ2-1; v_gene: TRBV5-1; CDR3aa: CASRRTYNEQFF; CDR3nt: TGCGCCAGCAGGCGGACCTACAATGAGCAGTTCTTC
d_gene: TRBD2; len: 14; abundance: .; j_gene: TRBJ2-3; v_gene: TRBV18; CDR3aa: CASSLLRETDTQYF; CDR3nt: TGTGCCAGCTCACTACTGCGGGAGACAGATACGCAGTATTTT
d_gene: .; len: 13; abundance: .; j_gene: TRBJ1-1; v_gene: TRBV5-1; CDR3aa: CASSLAGTSEAFF; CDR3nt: TGCGCCAGCAGCTTGGCGGGTACTTCTGAAGCTTTCTTT
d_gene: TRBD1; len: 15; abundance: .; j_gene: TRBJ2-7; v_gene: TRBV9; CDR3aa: CASSVAGTGSYEQYF; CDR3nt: TGTGCCAGCAGCGTAGCAGGGACAGGCTCCTACGAGCAGTACTTC
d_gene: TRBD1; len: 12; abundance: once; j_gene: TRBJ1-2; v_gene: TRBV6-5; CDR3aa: CASSTQGDGYTF; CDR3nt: TGTGCCAGCAGCACACAGGGGGATGGCTACACCTTC
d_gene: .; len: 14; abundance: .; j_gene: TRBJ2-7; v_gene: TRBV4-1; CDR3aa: CASSQDQGRDEQYF; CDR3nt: TGCGCCAGCAGCCAAGACCAGGGTAGGGACGAGCAGTACTTC
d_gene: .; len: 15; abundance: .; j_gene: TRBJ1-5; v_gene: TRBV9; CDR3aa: CASSVGTAKNQPQHF; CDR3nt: TGTGCCAGCAGCGTAGGGACAGCAAAAAATCAGCCCCAGCATTTT
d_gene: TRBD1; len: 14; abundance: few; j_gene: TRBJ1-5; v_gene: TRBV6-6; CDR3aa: CASSYTTGGQPQHF; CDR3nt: TGTGCCAGCAGTTACACGACAGGGGGTCAGCCCCAGCATTTT
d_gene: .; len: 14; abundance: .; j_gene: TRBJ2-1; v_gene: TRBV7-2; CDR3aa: CASKGGVSYNEQFF; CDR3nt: TGTGCCAGCAAGGGGGGGGTCTCCTACAATGAGCAGTTCTTC
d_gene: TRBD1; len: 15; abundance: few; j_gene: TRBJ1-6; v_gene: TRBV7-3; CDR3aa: CASSLTPGQGSPLHF; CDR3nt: TGTGCCAGCAGCTTAACCCCGGGACAGGGCTCACCCCTCCACTTT
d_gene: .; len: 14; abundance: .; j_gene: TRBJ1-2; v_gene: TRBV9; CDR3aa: CASSVGSVYRGYTF; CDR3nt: TGTGCCAGCAGCGTAGGGTCGGTCTACAGAGGCTACACCTTC
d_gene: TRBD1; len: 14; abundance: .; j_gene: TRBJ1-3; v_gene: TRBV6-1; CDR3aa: CASSRTGAGNTIYF; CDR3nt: TGTGCCAGCAGTCGGACAGGGGCGGGAAACACCATATATTTT
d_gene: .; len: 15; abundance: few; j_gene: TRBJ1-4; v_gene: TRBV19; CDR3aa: CASSPGGEDGEKLFF; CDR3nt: TGTGCCAGTAGCCCTGGAGGGGAGGATGGTGAAAAACTGTTTTTT
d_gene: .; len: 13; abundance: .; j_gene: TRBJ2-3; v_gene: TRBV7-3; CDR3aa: CASSLGRTDTQYF; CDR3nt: TGTGCCAGCAGCTTAGGGCGCACAGATACGCAGTATTTT
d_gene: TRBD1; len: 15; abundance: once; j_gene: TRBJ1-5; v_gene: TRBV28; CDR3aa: CASSLRTGGNQPQHF; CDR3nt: TGTGCCAGCAGTTTAAGGACAGGGGGGAATCAGCCCCAGCATTTT
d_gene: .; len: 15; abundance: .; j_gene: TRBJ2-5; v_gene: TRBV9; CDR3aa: CASSPWTTAGETQYF; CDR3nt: TGTGCCAGCAGCCCGTGGACTACCGCGGGGGAGACCCAGTACTTC
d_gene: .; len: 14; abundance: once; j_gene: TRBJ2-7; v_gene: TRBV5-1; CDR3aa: CASSLDRINYEQYF; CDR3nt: TGCGCCAGCAGCTTGGACAGGATAAACTACGAGCAGTACTTC
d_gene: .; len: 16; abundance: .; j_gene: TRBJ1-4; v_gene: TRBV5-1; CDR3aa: CASSLRLQRGNEKLFF; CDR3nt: TGCGCCAGCAGCTTACGCCTTCAACGCGGAAATGAAAAACTGTTTTTT
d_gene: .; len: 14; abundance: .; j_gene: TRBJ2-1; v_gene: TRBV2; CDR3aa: CASSEVGGPNEQFF; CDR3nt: TGTGCCAGCAGTGAGGTGGGGGGGCCTAATGAGCAGTTCTTC
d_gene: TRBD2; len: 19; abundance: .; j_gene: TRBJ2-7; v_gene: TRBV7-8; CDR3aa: CASSPSTGLAGDLSYEQYF; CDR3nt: TGTGCCAGCAGCCCCTCGACGGGACTAGCGGGGGACCTATCCTACGAGCAGTACTTC
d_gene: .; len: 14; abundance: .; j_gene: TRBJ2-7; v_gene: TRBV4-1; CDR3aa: CASSHHTGSNEQYF; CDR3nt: TGCGCCAGCAGCCATCATACAGGTTCTAACGAGCAGTACTTC
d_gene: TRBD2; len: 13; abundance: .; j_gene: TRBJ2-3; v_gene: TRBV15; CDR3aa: CATSGAGVDTQYF; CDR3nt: TGTGCCACCAGCGGAGCGGGGGTGGATACGCAGTATTTT
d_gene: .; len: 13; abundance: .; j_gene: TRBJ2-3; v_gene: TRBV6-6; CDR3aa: CASTRQPPDTQYF; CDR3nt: TGTGCCAGCACAAGACAGCCCCCAGATACGCAGTATTTT
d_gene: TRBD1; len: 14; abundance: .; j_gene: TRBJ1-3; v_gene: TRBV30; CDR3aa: CAWLQQGSGNTIYF; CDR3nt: TGTGCCTGGCTTCAACAGGGGTCTGGAAACACCATATATTTT
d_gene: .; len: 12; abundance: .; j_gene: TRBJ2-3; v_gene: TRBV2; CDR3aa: CASRETRDTQYF; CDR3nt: TGTGCCAGCAGGGAAACTAGGGATACGCAGTATTTT
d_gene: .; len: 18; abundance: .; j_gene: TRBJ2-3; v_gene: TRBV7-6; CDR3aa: CASSSTPQRRVVTDTQYF; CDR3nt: TGTGCCAGCAGCTCTACACCCCAGCGGAGGGTCGTGACAGATACGCAGTATTTT
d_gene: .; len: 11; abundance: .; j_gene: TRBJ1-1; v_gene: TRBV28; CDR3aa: CASSLSGEAFF; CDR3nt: TGTGCCAGCAGTTTGTCGGGTGAAGCTTTCTTT
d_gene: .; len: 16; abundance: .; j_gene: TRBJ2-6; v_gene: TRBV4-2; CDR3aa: CASSTSRASGANVLTF; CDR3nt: TGTGCCAGCAGCACCTCCAGGGCGAGCGGGGCCAACGTCCTGACTTTC